This T cell receptor beta chain was retrieved from a study of T cells in Graves' hyperthyroidism and ophthalmopathy. Absence of ophthalmopathy progression within 18 months defined stable Graves' hyperthyroidism. The PBMCs had their origin in roughly 9.8 ml of fresh peripheral blood. RNA transcripts gave rise to amplified TCR beta CDR3 regions. A set of HTBI primers served as the primers for a first-round RT-PCR of the TCR CDR3. TCRdb ran MiXCR on the multiplex PCR reads and lists one entry per CDR3 protein. The sample includes approximately 400,000 distinct CDR3 sequences, 15% seen only once; the top ten take roughly 33%. The length of the CDR3 is 12 residues. Trimming cost V 1 base and J 5 bases, with 3 bases left between them. CDR1 is MGHRA, CDR2 YSYEKL, per germline. This clonotype has a handful of counts. Its specificity is unknown. Overall study results and limits: In blood, most of the thyroid clonotypes expanded above 0.001 were also present.

This sequence joins TRBV4-1 and TRBJ1-5; no clear D gene. Sequenced input: blood. This TCR derives from a woman aged 25 to 39 with Graves' hyperthyroidism. The CDR3 DNA follows: TGCGCCAGCAGCCAAGCAGATCAGCCCCAGCATTTT. It codes for CASSQADQPQHF.